This T cell receptor beta chain was sequenced for a study of blood T cell repertoires in COVID-19. Overall study context: Sites across the United States, Italy and Spain contributed samples from acute and convalescent COVID-19. The analysed material was cDNA or gDNA that came from T cells, B-cell-depleted T cells, or PBMCs.

In the authors' workflow: Using reference gene primer amplification, nucleated cell counts were estimated. Produced via immunoSEQ multiplex PCR; TCRdb's table is partial and in-frame only. From that table come the V and J calls and clone size; the DNA was used to work out D and trimming. The sample has under 110,000 clones; approximately 92% are singletons. Sequenced sample: peripheral blood. The sequence was collected from a man aged 45-60 years with active COVID-19.

CDR3 coding DNA: TGTGCCAGCAGTCCAGGACTAGCTAGCGAGCAGTACTTC. Amino acid sequence: CASSPGLASEQYF. This chain uses TRBV6-5 with TRBJ2-7; 8 bases are shared with TRBD2. CDR3 size: 13 residues. Per germline, CDR1 MNHEY and CDR2 SVGAGI. Trimming removed 5 bases from V and 6 bases from J; junction bases left unmatched: 6.